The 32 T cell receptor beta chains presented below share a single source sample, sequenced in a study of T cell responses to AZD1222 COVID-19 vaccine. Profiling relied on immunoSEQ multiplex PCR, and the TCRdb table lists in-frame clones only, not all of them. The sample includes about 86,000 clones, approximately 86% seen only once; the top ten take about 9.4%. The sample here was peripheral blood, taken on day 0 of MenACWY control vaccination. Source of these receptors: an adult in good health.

CDR3 nucleotide sequence: TGCGCCAGCAGCCCTGGGACAGGAACTAATGAAAAACTGTTTTTT. This gives the protein CASSPGTGTNEKLFF. V gene TRBV5-1 combines with J gene TRBJ1-4, with 8 bases identical to TRBD1. The V segment lost 4 bases and the J segment 1 base; nucleotides outside the gene matches: 3. Germline V gives CDR1 SGHRS, CDR2 YFSETQ. The CDR3 totals 15 residues.

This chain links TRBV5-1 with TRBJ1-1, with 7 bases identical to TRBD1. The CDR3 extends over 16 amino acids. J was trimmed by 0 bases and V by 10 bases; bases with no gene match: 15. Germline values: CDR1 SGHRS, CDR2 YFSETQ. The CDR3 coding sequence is TGCGCCCTAACGAGCAGGGGGGGCAACATGAACACTGAAGCTTTCTTT. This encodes CALTSRGGNMNTEAFF.

DNA for the CDR3: TGTGCCAGCTCACCAGGACAGGGAGAACTGTTTTTT. Translated: CASSPGQGELFF. The chain combines TRBV18 with TRBJ1-4, with TRBD1 matching 8 bases. The CDR3 contains 12 residues. The ends lost 2 bases at V and 12 bases at J; junction bases unmatched: 2. Germline CDR1 is KGHSH and CDR2 is LQKENI.

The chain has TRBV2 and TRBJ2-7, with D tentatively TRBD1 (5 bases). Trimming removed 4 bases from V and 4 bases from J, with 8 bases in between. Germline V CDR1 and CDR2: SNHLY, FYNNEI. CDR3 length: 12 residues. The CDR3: CASSAAGYEQYF. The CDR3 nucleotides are TGTGCCAGCAGTGCGGCAGGGTACGAGCAGTACTTC. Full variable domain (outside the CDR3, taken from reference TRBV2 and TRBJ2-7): EPEVTQTPSHQVTQMGQEVILRCVPISNHLYFYWYRQILGQKVEFLVSFYNNEISEKSEIFDDQFSVERPDGSNFTLKIRSTKLEDSAMYFCASSAAGYEQYFGPGTRLTVT.

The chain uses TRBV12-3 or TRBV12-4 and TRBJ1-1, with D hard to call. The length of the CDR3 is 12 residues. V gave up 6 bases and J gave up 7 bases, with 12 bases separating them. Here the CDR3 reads CASSPYRGEAFF. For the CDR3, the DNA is TGTGCCAGCAGCCCTTATCGCGGTGAAGCTTTCTTT.

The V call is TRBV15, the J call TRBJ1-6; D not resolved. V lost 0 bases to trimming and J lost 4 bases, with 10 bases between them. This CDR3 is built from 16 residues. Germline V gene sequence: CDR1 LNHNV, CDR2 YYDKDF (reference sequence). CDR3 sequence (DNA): TGTGCCACCAGCAGAGATCCCGACCCGTATAATTCACCCCTCCACTTT. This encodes CATSRDPDPYNSPLHF.

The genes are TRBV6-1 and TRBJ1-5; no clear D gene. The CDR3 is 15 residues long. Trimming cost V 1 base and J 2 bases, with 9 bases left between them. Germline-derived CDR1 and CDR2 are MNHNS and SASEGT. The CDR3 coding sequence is TGTGCCAGCAGTGAAGTATCCGCGGGCAATCAGCCCCAGCATTTT. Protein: CASSEVSAGNQPQHF.

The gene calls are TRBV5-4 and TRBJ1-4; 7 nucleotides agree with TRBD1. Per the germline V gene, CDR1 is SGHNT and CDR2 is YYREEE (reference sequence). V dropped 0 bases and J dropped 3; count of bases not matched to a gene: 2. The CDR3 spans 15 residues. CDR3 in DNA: TGTGCCAGCAGCTTGGGGACAGGCGCTAATGAAAAACTGTTTTTT. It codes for CASSLGTGANEKLFF.

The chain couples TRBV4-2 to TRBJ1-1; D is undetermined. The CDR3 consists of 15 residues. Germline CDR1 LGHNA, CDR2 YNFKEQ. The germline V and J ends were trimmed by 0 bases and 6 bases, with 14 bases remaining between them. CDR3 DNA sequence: TGTGCCAGCAGCCAAGAACCCGGGGTCTTGGCTGAAGCTTTCTTT. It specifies CASSQEPGVLAEAFF.

CDR3 sequence reads: CAISGGRAANYGYTF. CDR3 nucleotide sequence: TGTGCCATCAGTGGGGGTAGGGCAGCAAACTATGGCTACACCTTC. The rearrangement links TRBV10-3 to TRBJ1-2; unclear D gene. The CDR3 is 15 residues long. The V and J ends lost 4 bases and 2 bases respectively, with 14 bases between them. Germline lookup yields CDR1 ENHRY and CDR2 SYGVKD.

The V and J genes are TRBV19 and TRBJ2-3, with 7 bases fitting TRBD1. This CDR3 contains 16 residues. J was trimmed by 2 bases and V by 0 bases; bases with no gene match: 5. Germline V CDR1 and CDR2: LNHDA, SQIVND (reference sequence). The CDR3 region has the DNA TGTGCCAGTAGTATAGAAGGGACAGTTTTCACAGATACGCAGTATTTT. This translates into CASSIEGTVFTDTQYF.

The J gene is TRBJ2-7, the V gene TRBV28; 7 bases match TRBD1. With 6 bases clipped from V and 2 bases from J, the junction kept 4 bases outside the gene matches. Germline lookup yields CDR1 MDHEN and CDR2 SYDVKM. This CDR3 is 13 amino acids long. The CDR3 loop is CASSPGQTYEQYF. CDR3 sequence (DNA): TGTGCCAGCAGCCCGGGACAGACCTACGAGCAGTACTTC. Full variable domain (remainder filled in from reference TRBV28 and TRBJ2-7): DVKVTQSSRYLVKRTGEKVFLECVQDMDHENMFWYRQDPGLGLRLIYFSYDVKMKEKGDIPEGYSVSREKKERFSLILESASTNQTSMYLCASSPGQTYEQYFGPGTRLTVT.

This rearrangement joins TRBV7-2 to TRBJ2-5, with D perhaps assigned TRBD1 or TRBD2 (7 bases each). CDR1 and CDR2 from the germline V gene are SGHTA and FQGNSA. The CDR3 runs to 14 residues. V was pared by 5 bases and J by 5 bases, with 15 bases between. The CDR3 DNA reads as TGTGCCAGCAGCCCACCAGGGGGGGTGGAGACCCAGTACTTC. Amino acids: CASSPPGGVETQYF.

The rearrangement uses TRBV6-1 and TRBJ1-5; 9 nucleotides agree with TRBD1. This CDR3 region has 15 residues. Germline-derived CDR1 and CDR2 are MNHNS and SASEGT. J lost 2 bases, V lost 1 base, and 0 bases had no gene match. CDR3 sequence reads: CASSEGQGGNQPQHF. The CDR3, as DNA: TGTGCCAGCAGTGAAGGACAGGGGGGCAATCAGCCCCAGCATTTT.

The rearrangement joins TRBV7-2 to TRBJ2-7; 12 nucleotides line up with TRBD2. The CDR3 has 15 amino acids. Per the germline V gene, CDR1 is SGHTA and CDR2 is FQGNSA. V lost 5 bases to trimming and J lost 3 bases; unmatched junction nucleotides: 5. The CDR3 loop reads CASSRTSGEHYEQYF. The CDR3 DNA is TGTGCCAGCAGCCGGACTAGCGGGGAACACTACGAGCAGTACTTC.

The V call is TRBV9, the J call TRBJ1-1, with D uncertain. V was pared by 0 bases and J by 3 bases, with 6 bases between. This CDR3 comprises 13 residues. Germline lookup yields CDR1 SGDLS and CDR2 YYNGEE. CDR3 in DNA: TGTGCCAGCAGCGTAGACTTGGACACTGAAGCTTTCTTT. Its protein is CASSVDLDTEAFF.

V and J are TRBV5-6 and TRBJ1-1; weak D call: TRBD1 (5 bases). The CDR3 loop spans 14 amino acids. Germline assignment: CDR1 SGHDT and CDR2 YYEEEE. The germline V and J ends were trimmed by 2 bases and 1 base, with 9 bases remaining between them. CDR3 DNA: TGTGCCAGCAGCTTCCCGGGGACGAACACTGAAGCTTTCTTT. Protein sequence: CASSFPGTNTEAFF. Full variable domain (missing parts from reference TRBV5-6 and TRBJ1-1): DAGVTQSPTHLIKTRGQQVTLRCSPKSGHDTVSWYQQALGQGPQFIFQYYEEEERQRGNFPDRFSGHQFPNYSSELNVNALLLGDSALYLCASSFPGTNTEAFFGQGTRLTVV.

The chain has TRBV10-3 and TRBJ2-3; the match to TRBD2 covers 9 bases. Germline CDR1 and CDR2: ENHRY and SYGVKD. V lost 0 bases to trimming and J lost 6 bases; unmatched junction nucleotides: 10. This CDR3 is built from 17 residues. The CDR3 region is CAISESIGGGASDTQYF. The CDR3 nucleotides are TGTGCCATCAGTGAGTCGATCGGCGGGGGGGCTTCGGATACGCAGTATTTT.

This CDR3 is CASSPRDRARGNTDTQYF. The DNA for the CDR3 is TGTGCCAGTAGTCCGAGGGACAGGGCCCGGGGGAACACAGATACGCAGTATTTT. J is TRBJ2-3 and V is TRBV19, with 9 bases matching TRBD1. Trimming at V came to 5 bases and at J to 2 bases, leaving 14 bases not matched to a gene. From germline, CDR1 is LNHDA and CDR2 SQIVND (reference sequence). The CDR3 loop spans 18 amino acids.

The CDR3 loop reads CASSLRRGLYEQYF. CDR3 DNA sequence: TGTGCCAGCAGCTTACGGAGGGGCCTCTACGAGCAGTACTTC. V is TRBV7-2 and J is TRBJ2-7; the D gene is possibly TRBD2 (6 bases). Per the germline V gene, CDR1 is SGHTA and CDR2 is FQGNSA. Trimming took 2 bases from V and 3 from J, leaving 11 bases between them. CDR3 length: 14 amino acids. Together with reference TRBV7-2 and TRBJ2-7, the CDR3 gives the full variable domain: GAGVSQSPSNKVTEKGKDVELRCDPISGHTALYWYRQSLGQGLEFLIYFQGNSAPDKSGLPSDRFSAERTGGSVSTLTIQRTQQEDSAVYLCASSLRRGLYEQYFGPGTRLTVT.

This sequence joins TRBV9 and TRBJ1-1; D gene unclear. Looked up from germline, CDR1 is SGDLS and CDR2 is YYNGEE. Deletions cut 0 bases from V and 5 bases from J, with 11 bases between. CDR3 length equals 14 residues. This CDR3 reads CASSVVGRLTEAFF. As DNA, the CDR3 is TGTGCCAGCAGCGTAGTTGGAAGGCTAACTGAAGCTTTCTTT.

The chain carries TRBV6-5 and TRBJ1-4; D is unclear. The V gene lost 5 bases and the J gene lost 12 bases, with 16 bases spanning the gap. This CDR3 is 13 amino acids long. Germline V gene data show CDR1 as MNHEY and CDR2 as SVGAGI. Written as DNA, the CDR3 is TGTGCCAGCAGTCCGGGGTTCCGGGTAGAACTGTTTTTT. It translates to CASSPGFRVELFF.

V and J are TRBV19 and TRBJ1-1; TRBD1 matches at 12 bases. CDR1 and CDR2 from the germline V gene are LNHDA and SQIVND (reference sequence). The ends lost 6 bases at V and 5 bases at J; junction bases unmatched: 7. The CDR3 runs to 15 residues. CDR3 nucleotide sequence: TGTGCCAGTAGGAGGGACAGGGGGCTGGAAACTGAAGCTTTCTTT. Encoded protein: CASRRDRGLETEAFF.

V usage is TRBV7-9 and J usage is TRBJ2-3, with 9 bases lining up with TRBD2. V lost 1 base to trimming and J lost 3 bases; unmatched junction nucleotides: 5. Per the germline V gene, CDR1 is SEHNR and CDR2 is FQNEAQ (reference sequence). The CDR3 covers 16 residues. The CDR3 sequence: CASSLEGLAMTDTQYF. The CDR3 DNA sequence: TGTGCCAGCAGCTTAGAAGGACTAGCGATGACAGATACGCAGTATTTT.

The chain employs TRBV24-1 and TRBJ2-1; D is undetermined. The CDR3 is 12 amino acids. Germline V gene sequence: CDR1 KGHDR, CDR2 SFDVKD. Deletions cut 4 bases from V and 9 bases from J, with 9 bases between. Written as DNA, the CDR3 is TGTGCCACCAGTGACCCTGGAAGTGAGCAGTTCTTC. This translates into CATSDPGSEQFF.

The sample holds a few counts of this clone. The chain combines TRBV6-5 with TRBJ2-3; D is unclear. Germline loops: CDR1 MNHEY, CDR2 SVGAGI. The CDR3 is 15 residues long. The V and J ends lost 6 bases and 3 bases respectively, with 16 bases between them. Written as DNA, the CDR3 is TGTGCCAGCAGGGCCGCACGAAGGGATACAGATACGCAGTATTTT. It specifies CASRAARRDTDTQYF.

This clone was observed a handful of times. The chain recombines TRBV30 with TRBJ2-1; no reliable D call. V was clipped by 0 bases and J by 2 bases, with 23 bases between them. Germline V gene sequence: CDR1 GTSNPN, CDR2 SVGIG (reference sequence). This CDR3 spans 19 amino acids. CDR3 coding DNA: TGTGCCTGGAGTGTACCCCCCAAGACTCCCTCCATCACCTACAATGAGCAGTTCTTC. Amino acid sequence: CAWSVPPKTPSITYNEQFF.

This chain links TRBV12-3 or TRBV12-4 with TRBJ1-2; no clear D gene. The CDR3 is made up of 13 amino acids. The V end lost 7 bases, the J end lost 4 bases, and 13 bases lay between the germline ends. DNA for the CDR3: TGTGCCAGCACCATTACCGTATTCTATGGCTACACCTTC. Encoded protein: CASTITVFYGYTF.

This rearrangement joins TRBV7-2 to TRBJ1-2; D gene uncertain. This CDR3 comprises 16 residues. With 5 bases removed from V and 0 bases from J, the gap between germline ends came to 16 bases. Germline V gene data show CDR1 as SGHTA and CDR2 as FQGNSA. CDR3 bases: TGTGCCAGCAGCCAGCCCCCATCAAGGCCTAACTATGGCTACACCTTC. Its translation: CASSQPPSRPNYGYTF.

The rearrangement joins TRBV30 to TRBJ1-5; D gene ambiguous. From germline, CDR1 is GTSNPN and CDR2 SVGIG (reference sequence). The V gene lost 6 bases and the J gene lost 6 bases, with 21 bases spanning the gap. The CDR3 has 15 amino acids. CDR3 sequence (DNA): TGTGCCTGCCTCTTTCAGGATAATTCTCCTCAGCCCCAGCATTTT. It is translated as CACLFQDNSPQPQHF. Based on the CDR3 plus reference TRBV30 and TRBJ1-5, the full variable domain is SQTIHQWPATLVQPVGSPLSLECTVEGTSNPNLYWYRQAAGRGLQLLFYSVGIGQISSEVPQNLSASRPQDRQFILSSKKLLLSDSGFYLCACLFQDNSPQPQHFGDGTRLSIL.

The CDR3 nucleotides read TGTGCCAGCAGCTCGATAATACAGGGGACTAATGAAAAACTGTTTTTT. Translation: CASSSIIQGTNEKLFF. J is TRBJ1-4 and V is TRBV7-2; 7 bases match TRBD1. Per the germline V gene, CDR1 is SGHTA and CDR2 is FQGNSA. V shed 4 bases, J shed 2 bases, and the junction held 7 bases outside the gene matches. This CDR3 is 16 amino acids long.

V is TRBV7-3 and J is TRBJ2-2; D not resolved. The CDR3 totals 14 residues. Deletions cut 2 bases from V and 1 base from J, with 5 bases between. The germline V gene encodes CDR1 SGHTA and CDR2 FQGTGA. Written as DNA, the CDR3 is TGTGCCAGCAGCTTAGATGTGAACACCGGGGAGCTGTTTTTT. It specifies CASSLDVNTGELFF.